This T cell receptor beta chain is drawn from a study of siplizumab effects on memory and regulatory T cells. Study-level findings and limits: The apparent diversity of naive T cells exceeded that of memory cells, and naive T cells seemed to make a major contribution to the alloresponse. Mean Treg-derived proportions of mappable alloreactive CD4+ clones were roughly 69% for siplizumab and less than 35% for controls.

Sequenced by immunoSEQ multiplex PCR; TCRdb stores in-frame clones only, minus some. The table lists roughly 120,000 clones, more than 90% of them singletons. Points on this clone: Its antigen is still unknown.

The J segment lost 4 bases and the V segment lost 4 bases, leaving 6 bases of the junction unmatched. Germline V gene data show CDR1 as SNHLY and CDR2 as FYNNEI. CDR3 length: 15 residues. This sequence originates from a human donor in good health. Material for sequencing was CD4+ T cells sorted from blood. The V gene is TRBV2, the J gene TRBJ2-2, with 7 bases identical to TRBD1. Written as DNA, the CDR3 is TGTGCCAGCAGTGTCACAGGGGTAGTCACCGGGGAGCTGTTTTTT. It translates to CASSVTGVVTGELFF.